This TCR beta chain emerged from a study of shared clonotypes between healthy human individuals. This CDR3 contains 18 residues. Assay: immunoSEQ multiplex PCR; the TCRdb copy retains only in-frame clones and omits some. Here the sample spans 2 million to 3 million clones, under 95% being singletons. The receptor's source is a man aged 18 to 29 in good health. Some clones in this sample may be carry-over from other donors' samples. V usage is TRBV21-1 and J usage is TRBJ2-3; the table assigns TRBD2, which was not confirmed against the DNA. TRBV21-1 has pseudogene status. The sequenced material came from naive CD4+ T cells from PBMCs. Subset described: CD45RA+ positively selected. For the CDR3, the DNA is TGTGCCAGCAGCAATAGTTCCGCGGGAGGGGGTTACACAGATACGCAGTATTTT. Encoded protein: CASSNSSAGGGYTDTQYF.